Shown below are 25 T cell receptor beta chains from a single sample sequenced in a study of T cells after posttransplantation cyclophosphamide. Produced via immunoSEQ multiplex PCR; TCRdb's table is partial and in-frame only. This table holds 41,000 or so clones with no singletons; the top ten claim around 5.9%. Sequencing was carried out using PBMCs. These receptors were taken from a man aged 25-45 years in good health and a related stem cell transplant donor.

This clone was seen repeatedly, ten times or more. V usage is TRBV27 and J usage is TRBJ1-4, with TRBD1 identical over 10 bases. CDR3 size: 15 residues. V lost 5 bases to trimming and J lost 5 bases; unmatched junction nucleotides: 5. Germline values: CDR1 MNHEY, CDR2 SMNVEV (reference sequence). The CDR3 DNA reads as TGTGCCAGCAGTCGACCGGGACAGGGGAATGAAAAACTGTTTTTT. Translating gives CASSRPGQGNEKLFF.

This clone has at least ten counts. V gene TRBV5-6 combines with J gene TRBJ1-2, with 9 bases that match TRBD1. CDR3 size: 18 residues. The V segment lost 4 bases and the J segment 3 bases; nucleotides outside the gene matches: 16. Germline V lookup: CDR1 SGHDT, CDR2 YYEEEE. The CDR3 here is CASSHSRTGARRHYGYTF. CDR3 nucleotides: TGTGCCAGCAGCCACTCGAGGACAGGGGCCCGTCGTCACTATGGCTACACCTTC. Full variable domain (missing parts from reference TRBV5-6 and TRBJ1-2): DAGVTQSPTHLIKTRGQQVTLRCSPKSGHDTVSWYQQALGQGPQFIFQYYEEEERQRGNFPDRFSGHQFPNYSSELNVNALLLGDSALYLCASSHSRTGARRHYGYTFGSGTRLTVV.

This clone occurred many times. The chain uses TRBV19 and TRBJ2-1; TRBD1 agrees at 8 bases. The junction had 6 bases not matched to a gene; V was cut back by 6 bases and J by 5 bases. The CDR3 loop spans 14 amino acids. Germline V CDR1 and CDR2: LNHDA, SQIVND (reference sequence). The CDR3 bases are TGTGCCAGTAGGCCGTGGACAGGGAACAATGAGCAGTTCTTC. This translates into CASRPWTGNNEQFF.

This clone has ten or more counts. The chain joins TRBV6-5 to TRBJ2-7; the match to TRBD1 covers 8 bases. The germline CDR1 and CDR2 sequences are MNHEY and SVGAGI. The CDR3 extends over 14 amino acids. The trim removed 2 bases at V and 0 bases at J, leaving 0 bases unmatched. CDR3 region: CASSYQGASYEQYF. The DNA for the CDR3 is TGTGCCAGCAGTTACCAGGGGGCCTCCTACGAGCAGTACTTC.

The chain carries TRBV9 and TRBJ1-4; 7 positions match TRBD1. J was trimmed by 8 bases and V by 4 bases; bases with no gene match: 17. The CDR3 runs 17 residues. Germline CDR1 SGDLS, CDR2 YYNGEE. The CDR3: CASSSYRGSLGMEKLFF. CDR3 coding DNA: TGTGCCAGCAGCTCATACAGGGGATCTCTGGGTATGGAAAAACTGTTTTTT.

This clone was detected many times. The chain links TRBV12-3 or TRBV12-4 to TRBJ1-3; 7 nucleotides align to TRBD1. Germline trimming cut 4 bases from V and 3 bases from J; bases unmatched to any gene: 9. This CDR3 comprises 16 residues. The CDR3 DNA reads TGTGCCAGCAGTTATACAGGGGCCCAGGGTGGAAACACCATATATTTT. It encodes CASSYTGAQGGNTIYF.

This clone was counted many times. The rearrangement uses TRBV19 and TRBJ2-7; 7 bases agree with TRBD2. The CDR3 extends over 15 amino acids. In germline, CDR1 is LNHDA, CDR2 SQIVND (reference sequence). V shed 3 bases, J shed 0 bases, and the junction held 5 bases outside the gene matches. The CDR3, as DNA: TGTGCCAGTAGTATGGGGCTAGCGGTCTCCTACGAGCAGTACTTC. This translates into CASSMGLAVSYEQYF.

This clone was seen many times. The J gene is TRBJ2-4, the V gene TRBV28; TRBD1 matches at 9 bases. This CDR3 comprises 16 residues. J was trimmed by 1 base and V by 4 bases; bases with no gene match: 5. The germline V gene encodes CDR1 MDHEN and CDR2 SYDVKM. CDR3 sequence (DNA): TGTGCCAGCAGTTCAACAGGGGGCGCGGCCAAAAACATTCAGTACTTC. Residues: CASSSTGGAAKNIQYF.

This clone was counted many times. The gene calls are TRBV6-5 and TRBJ1-2; the match to TRBD1 covers 9 bases. Losses at the gene ends were 8 bases for V and 8 bases for J; bases not matched to a gene: 9. Germline V lookup: CDR1 MNHEY, CDR2 SVGAGI. There are 13 residues in the CDR3. CDR3: CASLKGQGGGYTF. For the CDR3, the DNA is TGTGCCAGCCTTAAGGGACAGGGAGGAGGCTACACCTTC.

This clone appeared many times. This rearrangement joins TRBV27 to TRBJ2-1; 9 bases fit TRBD2. Losses at the gene ends were 5 bases for V and 8 bases for J; bases not matched to a gene: 16. Germline loops: CDR1 MNHEY, CDR2 SMNVEV (reference sequence). The CDR3 is 17 residues long. CDR3 region: CASSTWGASGAHDEQFF. The CDR3 nucleotides read TGTGCCAGCAGTACCTGGGGGGCTAGCGGGGCCCACGATGAGCAGTTCTTC.

There are a few counts of this clone. The V gene is TRBV9, the J gene TRBJ1-1; D is possibly TRBD1 (6 bases). Trimming stripped 1 base from V and 6 bases from J, with 19 bases between. The CDR3 totals 16 residues. Germline-derived CDR1 and CDR2 are SGDLS and YYNGEE. This chain's CDR3 is CASSVLLGGRYSEAFF. CDR3 sequence (DNA): TGTGCCAGCAGCGTACTCCTCGGGGGGCGGTACTCTGAAGCTTTCTTT.

This clone was detected many times. V is TRBV19 and J is TRBJ1-2, with D unresolved. This CDR3 is 13 amino acids long. Germline lookup yields CDR1 LNHDA and CDR2 SQIVND (reference sequence). V lost 3 bases to trimming and J lost 0 bases, with 5 bases between them. DNA for the CDR3: TGTGCCAGTAGTATCTTAGCTAACTATGGCTACACCTTC. Translation gives CASSILANYGYTF.

In this sample, this clone turned up many times. V gene TRBV2 combines with J gene TRBJ2-2; D unclear. With 4 bases removed from V and 1 base from J, the gap between germline ends came to 10 bases. Germline V lookup: CDR1 SNHLY, CDR2 FYNNEI. The CDR3 is 15 amino acids. CDR3 in amino acids: CASSASTGNTGELFF. The CDR3 region has the DNA TGTGCCAGCAGTGCCTCGACGGGGAACACCGGGGAGCTGTTTTTT.

This clone was counted many times. The rearrangement links TRBV6-1 to TRBJ2-3; 9 bases align to TRBD2. Trimming cost V 8 bases and J 5 bases; bases outside gene matches: 8. The CDR3 sequence is 14 residues long. The germline V gene has CDR1 MNHNS and CDR2 SASEGT. The DNA for the CDR3 is TGTGCCAGCCGAGCGGGGGGAATGGGAGATACGCAGTATTTT. It translates to CASRAGGMGDTQYF.

Many counts were recorded for this clone. V and J are TRBV12-3 or TRBV12-4 and TRBJ1-1; perhaps TRBD1 as D (6 bases). V gave up 6 bases and J gave up 8 bases, with 13 bases separating them. The length of the CDR3 is 12 residues. This CDR3 is CASSLTGFEAFF. The DNA for the CDR3 is TGTGCCAGCAGCCTTACAGGGTTCGAAGCTTTCTTT.

This clone was detected many times. The genes are TRBV19 and TRBJ1-2; the D gene is possibly TRBD1 (5 bases). Germline V lookup: CDR1 LNHDA, CDR2 SQIVND (reference sequence). This CDR3 is 13 amino acids long. Between the trimmed V and J ends, which lost 5 bases and 5 bases, there was a span of 12 bases. CDR3 in amino acids: CASSFGAGYGYTF. CDR3 sequence (DNA): TGTGCCAGTAGTTTTGGGGCCGGGTATGGCTACACCTTC.

The rearrangement joins TRBV7-2 to TRBJ2-7; D possibly corresponds to TRBD2 (6 bases). The germline CDR1 and CDR2 sequences are SGHTA and FQGNSA. Trimming pared 1 base from V and 2 bases from J, leaving 12 bases between. CDR3 length equals 15 residues. CDR3: CASSLEGGAPYEQYF. The CDR3 nucleotides read TGTGCCAGCAGCTTAGAAGGAGGGGCACCCTACGAGCAGTACTTC.

This clone was seen at least ten times. The chain links TRBV4-1 to TRBJ1-1; weak D call: TRBD1 (6 bases). The CDR3 is 16 amino acids. Trimming removed 3 bases at V and 1 base at J, with 15 bases between. CDR1 MGHRA and CDR2 YSYEKL come from the germline V gene. CDR3 in amino acids: CASSHNREFPNTEAFF. The CDR3 region has the DNA TGCGCCAGCAGCCACAACAGGGAATTCCCGAACACTGAAGCTTTCTTT.

The chain joins TRBV5-6 to TRBJ2-5; D is possibly TRBD1 (7 bases). Trimming cost V 0 bases and J 4 bases, with 10 bases left between them. Germline V gene sequence: CDR1 SGHDT, CDR2 YYEEEE. This CDR3 contains 14 residues. CDR3 coding DNA: TGTGCCAGCAGCTTGGGACAGGGAGGAGAGACCCAGTACTTC. It encodes CASSLGQGGETQYF.

This clone has at least ten counts. The chain carries TRBV5-4 and TRBJ2-2; TRBD2 aligns across 13 bases. This CDR3 is 17 amino acids long. V lost 5 bases to trimming and J lost 5 bases; unmatched junction nucleotides: 9. Looked up from germline, CDR1 is SGHNT and CDR2 is YYREEE (reference sequence). The CDR3 region is CASSRTSGGAGTGELFF. The CDR3 region has the DNA TGTGCCAGCAGTCGTACTAGCGGGGGGGCCGGAACCGGGGAGCTGTTTTTT.

This clone was detected many times. This rearrangement joins TRBV6-1 to TRBJ1-2; maybe TRBD1 (5 bases). The CDR3 extends over 13 amino acids. CDR1 is MNHNS and CDR2 is SASEGT in the germline V gene. Deletions cut 5 bases from V and 6 bases from J, with 13 bases between. Written as DNA, the CDR3 is TGTGCCAGCAGTAAGACAGCCGGAGATGGCTACACCTTC. Encoded protein: CASSKTAGDGYTF.

This clone was counted ten times or more. The CDR3: CASSLQGYGYTF. The CDR3 DNA sequence: TGCGCCAGCAGCTTGCAGGGCTATGGCTACACCTTC. J is TRBJ1-2 and V is TRBV5-1, with D possibly being TRBD1 (5 bases). CDR1 is SGHRS and CDR2 is YFSETQ in the germline V gene. Trimming removed 1 base from V and 4 bases from J, with 5 bases in between. This CDR3 contains 12 residues. Full variable domain (remainder filled in from reference TRBV5-1 and TRBJ1-2): KAGVTQTPRYLIKTRGQQVTLSCSPISGHRSVSWYQQTPGQGLQFLFEYFSETQRNKGNFPGRFSGRQFSNSRSEMNVSTLELGDSALYLCASSLQGYGYTFGSGTRLTVV.

This clone was seen repeatedly, ten times or more. The V call is TRBV14, the J call TRBJ2-3; 8 bases align to TRBD2. The germline CDR1 and CDR2 sequences are SGHDN and FVKESK. The CDR3 length is 19 residues. V trimming: 1 base; J trimming: 1 base; junction bases outside the gene matches: 13. The CDR3 DNA follows: TGTGCCAGCAGCCAAGTCGCGGGGGGCCAAAACGCTCGCACAGATACGCAGTATTTT. It encodes CASSQVAGGQNARTDTQYF.

The V call is TRBV5-5, the J call TRBJ2-5; 12 nucleotides match TRBD1. Germline V gene lookup returns CDR1 SGHKS and CDR2 YYEKEE (reference sequence). The CDR3 loop spans 15 amino acids. After removal of 4 bases from V and 5 bases from J, the junction contained 6 bases not matched to a gene. CDR3 in DNA: TGTGCCAGCAGCCCCGGGACAGGGGGCATGGAGACCCAGTACTTC. Translation gives CASSPGTGGMETQYF. Filled out from reference TRBV5-5 and TRBJ2-5, the complete variable domain reads DAGVTQSPTHLIKTRGQQVTLRCSPISGHKSVSWYQQVLGQGPQFIFQYYEKEERGRGNFPDRFSARQFPNYSSELNVNALLLGDSALYLCASSPGTGGMETQYFGPGTRLLVL.

In this sample, this clone turned up many times. The genes are TRBV5-4 and TRBJ2-7, with D perhaps matching TRBD1 (5 bases). Germline CDR1 is SGHNT and CDR2 is YYREEE (reference sequence). Trimming took off 0 bases at V and 1 base at J, with 8 bases between the two ends. CDR3 size: 14 residues. This chain's CDR3 is CASSLDRPSYEQYF. CDR3 in DNA: TGTGCCAGCAGCTTGGACAGGCCTTCCTACGAGCAGTACTTC.